One sample yielded the 28 T cell receptor beta chains listed below, sequenced in a study of beta chain features in type 1 diabetes (dated 2018 in TCRdb). Library construction relied on the immunoSEQ multiplex PCR assay. The High Capacity cDNA Reverse Transcription Kit was used to reverse transcribe all of the isolated RNA, meaning that expressed TCRB transcripts were what got sequenced. In TCRdb, the immuneACCESS table is reduced to in-frame sequences with V and J assigned. These tables do not hold every clone; where another copy was compared, an unresolved V gene accounts for under half, and the others remain unexplained. This sample holds about 140,000 clones; about a tenth were observed only once. Together, the top ten hold 0.5% to 0.65% of the sample. Material for sequencing was central memory CD4+ T cells from blood. The receptors were gathered from a woman aged 40 to 50 in good health.

Only a few counts were recorded for this clone. The chain combines TRBV11-2 with TRBJ1-3, with D possibly being TRBD1 (6 bases). This CDR3 is built from 17 residues. From germline, CDR1 is SGHAT and CDR2 FQNNGV. V lost 5 bases and J lost 0, with 17 bases in between. The CDR3 loop reads CASSLLRGALSGNTIYF. For the CDR3, the DNA is TGTGCCAGCAGCCTACTTCGGGGGGCTCTCTCTGGAAACACCATATATTTT. The entire variable domain, with the rest obtained from reference TRBV11-2 and TRBJ1-3, is as follows: EAGVAQSPRYKIIEKRQSVAFWCNPISGHATLYWYQQILGQGPKLLIQFQNNGVVDDSQLPKDRFSAERLKGVDSTLKIQPAKLEDSAVYLCASSLLRGALSGNTIYFGEGSWLTVV.

The gene calls are TRBV4-3 and TRBJ2-1, with 7 nucleotides matching TRBD1. The CDR3 extends over 17 amino acids. V was pared by 4 bases and J by 4 bases, with 13 bases of the junction left unmatched. The V gene's germline CDR1 is LGHNA and CDR2 YSLEER. The CDR3 coding sequence is TGCGCCAGCAGCCGAGAAACCTCGAGGGACAGTTACAATGAGCAGTTCTTC. Translating gives CASSRETSRDSYNEQFF.

There are a few counts of this clone. This chain joins TRBV15 and TRBJ1-5; 9 bases align to TRBD1. Germline trimming cut 5 bases from V and 5 bases from J; bases unmatched to any gene: 7. Germline V lookup: CDR1 LNHNV, CDR2 YYDKDF (reference sequence). This CDR3 has 15 residues. The CDR3 here is CATSEDRGDHQPQHF. CDR3 DNA: TGTGCCACCAGCGAGGACAGGGGAGATCATCAGCCCCAGCATTTT.

J is TRBJ1-2 and V is TRBV10-1, with D perhaps matching TRBD1 (5 bases). The CDR3 has 13 residues. The germline V gene has CDR1 WNHNN and CDR2 SYGVQD (reference sequence). V lost 3 bases to trimming and J lost 6 bases, with 11 bases between them. The CDR3 loop reads CASSDGQGDGYTF. Written as DNA, the CDR3 is TGCGCCAGCAGTGATGGTCAGGGCGATGGCTACACCTTC.

Many counts were recorded for this clone. The gene calls are TRBV13 and TRBJ1-2, with D perhaps TRBD1 (6 bases). In germline, CDR1 is PRHDT, CDR2 FYEKMQ (reference sequence). Trimming took off 5 bases at V and 4 bases at J, with 11 bases between the two ends. This CDR3 contains 13 residues. The CDR3 sequence: CASSPQGSYGYTF. The CDR3 nucleotides are TGTGCCAGCAGCCCTCAGGGGAGCTATGGCTACACCTTC.

The DNA of the CDR3 is TGTGCCAGCACCCCCGTCAGGGATCAGCCCCAGCATTTT. It encodes CASTPVRDQPQHF. The genes are TRBV7-2 and TRBJ1-5; D perhaps matches TRBD1 (5 bases). CDR1 and CDR2 from the germline V gene are SGHTA and FQGNSA. V dropped 7 bases and J dropped 5 bases, with 12 bases sitting between them. This CDR3 is 13 amino acids long.

J is TRBJ1-4 and V is TRBV5-1; D is unresolved. Trimming removed 2 bases from V and 1 base from J, with 12 bases in between. This CDR3 is 16 amino acids long. The germline V gene encodes CDR1 SGHRS and CDR2 YFSETQ. CDR3 DNA sequence: TGCGCCAGCAGCTTCGATCCGACGGGAACTAATGAAAAACTGTTTTTT. Its translation is CASSFDPTGTNEKLFF.

This clone has a handful of counts. This chain uses TRBV2 with TRBJ1-2; possibly TRBD1 for D (6 bases). This CDR3 comprises 15 residues. V was cut by 7 bases and J by 4 bases, with 19 bases left in between. The germline gives CDR1 SNHLY, CDR2 FYNNEI. As DNA, the CDR3 is TGTGCCAGCACGAATAGCAGACAGGCCCTCTATGGCTACACCTTC. It yields the protein CASTNSRQALYGYTF. Variable domain in full (rest from reference TRBV2 and TRBJ1-2): EPEVTQTPSHQVTQMGQEVILRCVPISNHLYFYWYRQILGQKVEFLVSFYNNEISEKSEIFDDQFSVERPDGSNFTLKIRSTKLEDSAMYFCASTNSRQALYGYTFGSGTRLTVV.

This clone came up a few times. The chain is built from TRBV13 and TRBJ2-3, with 13 bases that match TRBD2. V shed 5 bases, J shed 7 bases, and the junction held 6 bases outside the gene matches. The CDR3 is made up of 15 amino acids. Germline lookup yields CDR1 PRHDT and CDR2 FYEKMQ (reference sequence). The CDR3 nucleotides read TGTGCCAGCAGCCCTAGGACTAGCGGGGGATATACGCAGTATTTT. Amino acids: CASSPRTSGGYTQYF.

At least ten counts were recorded for this clone. This chain links TRBV18 with TRBJ1-2; D is ambiguous. The CDR3 spans 11 residues. The germline V and J ends were trimmed by 3 bases and 6 bases, with 5 bases remaining between them. The germline gives CDR1 KGHSH, CDR2 LQKENI. CDR3 residues: CASSPSDGYTF. The CDR3 nucleotides are TGTGCCAGCTCACCGTCAGATGGCTACACCTTC. Full variable domain (rest looked up from reference TRBV18 and TRBJ1-2): NAGVMQNPRHLVRRRGQEARLRCSPMKGHSHVYWYRQLPEEGLKFMVYLQKENIIDESGMPKERFSAEFPKEGPSILRIQQVVRGDSAAYFCASSPSDGYTFGSGTRLTVV.

This clone was detected only a few times. The chain joins TRBV19 to TRBJ1-2; a possible D gene is TRBD1 (5 bases). Germline V gene sequence: CDR1 LNHDA, CDR2 SQIVND (reference sequence). The CDR3 extends over 12 amino acids. V was shortened by 7 bases and J by 2 bases, with 8 bases between the two germline ends. CDR3 bases: TGTGCCAGTACGACAGAAAACTATGGCTACACCTTC. Encoded protein: CASTTENYGYTF.

This clone has more than one count but fewer than ten. This chain links TRBV10-3 with TRBJ2-7; D perhaps matches TRBD1 (6 bases). The CDR3 loop spans 15 amino acids. The V and J ends lost 4 bases and 1 base respectively, with 14 bases between them. Germline V gene data show CDR1 as ENHRY and CDR2 as SYGVKD. Written as DNA, the CDR3 is TGTGCCATCAGTGCTGCCGGGACACAGTCCTACGAGCAGTACTTC. Protein: CAISAAGTQSYEQYF.

The V call is TRBV2, the J call TRBJ2-3; 7 nucleotides line up with TRBD1. CDR3 length: 15 amino acids. Germline V gene data show CDR1 as SNHLY and CDR2 as FYNNEI. The V and J ends lost 5 bases and 1 base, in that order; junction bases with no gene match: 6. In DNA form, the CDR3 reads TGTGCCAGCAGTAAGGGGGCGCGGGGCACAGATACGCAGTATTTT. Its translation is CASSKGARGTDTQYF.

V gene TRBV7-2 combines with J gene TRBJ2-1; TRBD2 agrees at 10 bases. The V segment lost 3 bases and the J segment 8 bases; nucleotides outside the gene matches: 7. CDR3 length: 15 amino acids. The germline V gene encodes CDR1 SGHTA and CDR2 FQGNSA. CDR3 sequence (DNA): TGTGCCAGCAGCTTGATCAGCGGGGGGGCCTATGAGCAGTTCTTC. This translates into CASSLISGGAYEQFF.

This chain connects TRBV14 to TRBJ2-3; a possible D gene is TRBD1 (5 bases). Germline V gene data show CDR1 as SGHDN and CDR2 as FVKESK. The CDR3 extends over 15 amino acids. V dropped 1 base and J dropped 1 base, with 9 bases sitting between them. CDR3: CASSQADTRTDTQYF. The CDR3 DNA follows: TGTGCCAGCAGCCAAGCGGACACTCGCACAGATACGCAGTATTTT.

This clone occurred a few times. The chain carries TRBV5-5 and TRBJ1-2, with 8 nucleotides matching TRBD1. After removal of 4 bases from V and 6 bases from J, the junction contained 2 bases not matched to a gene. Looked up from germline, CDR1 is SGHKS and CDR2 is YYEKEE (reference sequence). The CDR3 is made up of 12 amino acids. The CDR3 DNA sequence: TGTGCCAGCAGCATGGACAGGGATGGCTACACCTTC. The encoded protein is CASSMDRDGYTF.

This clone was seen a handful of times. This sequence joins TRBV7-8 and TRBJ1-4; D call uncertain. V was pared by 5 bases and J by 6 bases, with 13 bases between. The CDR3 spans 14 residues. Germline CDR1 SGHVS, CDR2 FQNEAQ. The CDR3 sequence is CASSVGHGDEKLFF. CDR3 DNA: TGTGCCAGCAGCGTCGGCCACGGGGATGAAAAACTGTTTTTT.

Only a few counts were recorded for this clone. The identical CDR3 is also encoded by other nucleotide sequences in the sample. CDR3 nucleotide sequence: TGTGCCATCAGTGGGTCGCGGAACACTGAAGCTTTCTTT. Translation gives CAISGSRNTEAFF. The chain has TRBV10-3 and TRBJ1-1; D gene ambiguous. The length of the CDR3 is 13 residues. The V gene's germline CDR1 is ENHRY and CDR2 SYGVKD. Deletions cut 4 bases from V and 1 base from J, with 7 bases between.

This rearrangement joins TRBV7-2 to TRBJ2-7; D call uncertain. The CDR3 covers 12 residues. Germline CDR1 and CDR2: SGHTA and FQGNSA. Trimming left V 3 bases short and J 2 bases short, with 5 bases between. In nucleotides, the CDR3 is TGTGCCAGCAGCTTGAGTACCTACGAGCAGTACTTC. This translates into CASSLSTYEQYF. Complete variable domain (other parts from reference TRBV7-2 and TRBJ2-7): GAGVSQSPSNKVTEKGKDVELRCDPISGHTALYWYRQSLGQGLEFLIYFQGNSAPDKSGLPSDRFSAERTGGSVSTLTIQRTQQEDSAVYLCASSLSTYEQYFGPGTRLTVT.

The chain joins TRBV7-6 to TRBJ2-7; the D gene is possibly TRBD1 (6 bases). CDR1 is SGHVS, CDR2 FNYEAQ, per germline. V was shortened by 1 base and J by 7 bases, with 14 bases between the two germline ends. The CDR3 contains 14 residues. CDR3 region: CASSLDAGAGEQYF. The DNA of the CDR3 is TGTGCCAGCAGCTTAGACGCAGGGGCTGGAGAGCAGTACTTC. Full variable domain (missing parts from reference TRBV7-6 and TRBJ2-7): GAGVSQSPRYKVTKRGQDVALRCDPISGHVSLYWYRQALGQGPEFLTYFNYEAQQDKSGLPNDRFSAERPEGSISTLTIQRTEQRDSAMYRCASSLDAGAGEQYFGPGTRLTVT.

This clone appeared a few times. The gene calls are TRBV5-1 and TRBJ2-4, with D unclear. Trimming removed 0 bases from V and 0 bases from J, with 10 bases in between. The CDR3 extends over 16 amino acids. Germline assignment: CDR1 SGHRS and CDR2 YFSETQ. The CDR3 is CASSLGVQLAKNIQYF. CDR3 nucleotides: TGCGCCAGCAGCTTGGGCGTTCAACTAGCCAAAAACATTCAGTACTTC.

CDR3 sequence reads: CASSRDSSFYGYTF. As DNA, the CDR3 is TGTGCCAGCAGCCGGGACTCCTCCTTCTATGGCTACACCTTC. The chain combines TRBV7-2 with TRBJ1-2; D perhaps matches TRBD1 (5 bases). CDR3 length equals 14 residues. Per the germline V gene, CDR1 is SGHTA and CDR2 is FQGNSA. V lost 5 bases to trimming and J lost 4 bases, with 14 bases between them.

This clone showed up just a few times. The genes are TRBV7-2 and TRBJ2-5, with no clear D. The CDR3 is 14 residues long. The germline V gene encodes CDR1 SGHTA and CDR2 FQGNSA. V was shortened by 5 bases and J by 5 bases, with 15 bases between the two germline ends. The CDR3 reads CASSRARQAETQYF. The CDR3 region has the DNA TGTGCCAGCAGCCGTGCCCGGCAGGCGGAGACCCAGTACTTC.

The rearrangement links TRBV6-5 to TRBJ1-1; D remains ambiguous. Germline CDR1 and CDR2: MNHEY and SVGAGI. CDR3 length equals 12 residues. The V and J ends lost 5 bases and 11 bases respectively, with 15 bases between them. For the CDR3, the DNA is TGTGCCAGCAGTGAAGGCGGGGTCGGGGCTTTCTTT. It codes for CASSEGGVGAFF.

The chain employs TRBV6-6 and TRBJ2-5; D is unclear. The end of the DNA fits TRBJ2-7 better, so the J call may be wrong. The CDR3 has 11 amino acids. Germline CDR1 is MNHNY and CDR2 is SVGAGI (reference sequence). This CDR3 reads CASSLTYEQYF. The CDR3 coding sequence is TGTGCCAGCAGCCTAACCTACGAGCAGTACTTC.

This clone was counted between two and nine times. This chain joins TRBV11-2 and TRBJ2-7; 10 bases fit TRBD1. Germline loops: CDR1 SGHAT, CDR2 FQNNGV. The J segment lost 4 bases and the V segment lost 4 bases, leaving 16 bases of the junction unmatched. This CDR3 is 18 amino acids long. The CDR3 sequence: CASSSLARRQGASYEQYF. The DNA of the CDR3 is TGTGCCAGCAGCTCTCTAGCCCGGAGACAGGGGGCCTCGTACGAGCAGTACTTC.

This clone was found a few times. This chain joins TRBV2 and TRBJ1-5; no clear D gene. In germline, CDR1 is SNHLY, CDR2 FYNNEI. The CDR3 sequence is 16 residues long. Trimming removed 0 bases at V and 7 bases at J, with 16 bases between. CDR3: CASSEALRSAGQPQHF. The CDR3 coding sequence is TGTGCCAGCAGTGAAGCGCTTAGATCCGCCGGGCAGCCCCAGCATTTT.

The chain carries TRBV4-1 and TRBJ2-5; weak D call: TRBD2 (6 bases). The V gene lost 0 bases and the J gene lost 4 bases, with 15 bases spanning the gap. This CDR3 spans 16 amino acids. Germline V lookup: CDR1 MGHRA, CDR2 YSYEKL. CDR3 region: CASSQEPGLGGETQYF. CDR3 nucleotides: TGCGCCAGCAGCCAAGAGCCGGGACTGGGGGGAGAGACCCAGTACTTC.